The clone carrying this T cell receptor beta chain has a handful of counts. The antigen is unknown. The data were obtained in a study of T-cell memory formation after mild COVID-19. Findings and caveats of the study: Later expanders leaned CD4+, whereas clones that contracted between day 15 and 85 were balanced CD4/CD8. Contracting CD4+ clones were located mainly in CM and EM, and CD8+ clones in EMRA. The finding that pre-infection memory included some responding clones suggested that cross-reactive memory joined.

V was trimmed by 5 bases and J by 1 base, leaving 12 bases between them. CDR1 is SGHTA, CDR2 FQGNSA, per germline. The CDR3 has 14 residues. 5'RACE primed from the constant segment yielded TCR alpha and TCR beta cDNA libraries bearing sample barcodes and UMIs. TCRdb fed the 5' RACE reads into MiXCR, producing one record per CDR3 protein. Altogether about 15,000 distinct CDR3 sequences are present, roughly 19% being singletons, with the ten largest covering 45% to 50%. This chain connects TRBV7-2 to TRBJ2-7, with unresolved D. This TCR derives from an adult woman who had mild COVID-19 (a few samples of this study predate the infection). Cell type and time point are not known. Input material: PBMCs or a T cell subset sorted from them (not recorded which). CDR3 bases: TGTGCCAGCAGCCAAAAGCGACAATCCTACGAGCAGTACTTC. Amino acids: CASSQKRQSYEQYF.